This T cell receptor beta chain was identified in a study of OX40 agonist ivuxolimab in advanced cancers. Findings of the study overall: There was clonal expansion of CD4+ and CD8+ blood T cells by week 6 at 0.1 to 3.0 mg/kg. Some patients who did not respond also had low normalized T-cell clonal expansion.

On this clone: Its specificity is not known.

Patients were ineligible given autoimmune disease history or systemic immunosuppression. CDR3 length: 15 residues. Germline CDR1 MNHEY, CDR2 SVGAGI. V was pared by 6 bases and J by 0 bases, with 13 bases between. The assay was immunoSEQ multiplex PCR, and TCRdb's table has in-frame clones only and misses some. The repertoire consists of 43,000 or so clones, with about 90% occurring once and the leading ten covering about a third. The starting material was CD4+ or CD8+ T cells sorted from blood, obtained in a trial of the OX40 agonist ivuxolimab. This rearrangement joins TRBV6-5 to TRBJ2-3; either TRBD1 or TRBD2 may supply D (5 bases each). The source is an adult with an advanced solid tumor such as melanoma, head and neck, liver or kidney cancer. This CDR3 reads CASRPRGFSTDTQYF. DNA of the CDR3: TGTGCCAGCAGGCCTCGGGGCTTTAGCACAGATACGCAGTATTTT.